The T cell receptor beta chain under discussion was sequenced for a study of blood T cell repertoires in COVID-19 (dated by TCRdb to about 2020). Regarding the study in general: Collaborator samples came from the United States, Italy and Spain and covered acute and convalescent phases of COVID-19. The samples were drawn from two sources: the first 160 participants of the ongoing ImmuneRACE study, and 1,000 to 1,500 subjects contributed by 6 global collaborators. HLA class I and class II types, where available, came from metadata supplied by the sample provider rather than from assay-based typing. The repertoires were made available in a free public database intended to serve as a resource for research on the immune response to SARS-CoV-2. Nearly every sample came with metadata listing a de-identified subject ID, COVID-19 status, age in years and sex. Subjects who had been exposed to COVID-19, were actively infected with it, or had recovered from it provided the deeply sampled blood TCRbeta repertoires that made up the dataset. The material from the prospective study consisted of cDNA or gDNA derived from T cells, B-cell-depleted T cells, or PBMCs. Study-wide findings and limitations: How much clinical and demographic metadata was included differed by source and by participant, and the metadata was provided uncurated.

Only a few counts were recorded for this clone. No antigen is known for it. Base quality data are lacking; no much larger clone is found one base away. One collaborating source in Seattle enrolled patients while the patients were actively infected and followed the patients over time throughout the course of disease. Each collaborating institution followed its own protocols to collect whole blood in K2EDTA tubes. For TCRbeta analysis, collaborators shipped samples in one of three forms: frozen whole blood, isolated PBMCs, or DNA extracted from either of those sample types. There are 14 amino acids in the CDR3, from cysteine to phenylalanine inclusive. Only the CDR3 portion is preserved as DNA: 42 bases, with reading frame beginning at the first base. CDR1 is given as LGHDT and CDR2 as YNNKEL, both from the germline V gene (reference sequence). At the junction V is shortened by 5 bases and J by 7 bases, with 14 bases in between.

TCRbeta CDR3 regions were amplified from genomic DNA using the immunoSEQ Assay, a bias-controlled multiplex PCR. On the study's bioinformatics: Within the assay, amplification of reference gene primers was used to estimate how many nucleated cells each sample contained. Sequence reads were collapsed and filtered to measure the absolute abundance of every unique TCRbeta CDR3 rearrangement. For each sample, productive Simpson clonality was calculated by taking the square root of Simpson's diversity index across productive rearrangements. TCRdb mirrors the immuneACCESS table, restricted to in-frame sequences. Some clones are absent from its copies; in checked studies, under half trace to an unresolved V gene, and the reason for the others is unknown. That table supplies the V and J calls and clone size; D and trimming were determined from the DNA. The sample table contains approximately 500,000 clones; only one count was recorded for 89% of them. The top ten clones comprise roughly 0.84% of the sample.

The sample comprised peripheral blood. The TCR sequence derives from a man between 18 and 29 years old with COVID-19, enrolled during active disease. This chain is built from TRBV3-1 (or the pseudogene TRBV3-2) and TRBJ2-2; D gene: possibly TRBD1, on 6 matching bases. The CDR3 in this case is CASSSRGGYGELFF. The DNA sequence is TGTGCCAGCAGCTCCCGAGGGGGATACGGGGAGCTGTTTTTT.